Described below is a single TCR beta chain sequence and its context. The antigen remains undetermined. A second PCR of about 7 to 12 cycles used a sample-barcoded 5' primer and a J-beta primer mix. TCRdb recomputed calls from the 5' RACE reads with MiXCR, one row per CDR3 protein. The top ten hold 10% of the sample, which has 750,000 to 1,000,000 distinct CDR3 sequences, 25% to 35% seen once. V shed 5 bases and J shed 5 bases, with 19 bases lying between them. The CDR3 length is 16 residues. Germline V gives CDR1 SGHTA, CDR2 FQGNSA. The data belong to a study of blood T cells in healthy people across ages. Study results and limitations: Long-lived donors carried more naive CD4+ cells and greater diversity than aged donors.

The same sample was also used in a study of T cells of mothers and their children. Turning to that study: Mothers yielded over 9 million CDR3 reads, children several million each.

The clonotype was recovered from a middle-aged woman in good health. The chain employs TRBV7-2 and TRBJ2-1, with D unclear. The sequenced sample consisted of blood. CDR3 sequence: CASSRLYTALDNEQFF. CDR3 bases: TGTGCCAGCAGCCGCCTTTATACCGCCTTGGACAATGAGCAGTTCTTC.